This TCR beta chain was sequenced during a study of cytomegalovirus exposure and HLA in healthy donors. Study-level background: Earlier, almost 120 million unique TCR beta sequences were recovered from 170 million or so T cells by an analysis. General study results and limits: HLA allele associations emerged for 16,951 TCR beta sequences in a later analysis, at 0.05 false discovery rate.

Researchers ran the PCR with 60 Vbeta and 13 Jbeta primers. Profiled with immunoSEQ multiplex PCR; TCRdb holds only in-frame clones, not every one. The data contain 210,000 or so clones, approximately 85% of them singletons. This CDR3 is built from 17 residues. Trimming removed 0 bases from V and 4 bases from J; junction bases left unmatched: 8. CDR1 SGDLS and CDR2 YYNGEE come from the germline V gene. With respect to this clone: Its antigen is undetermined.

The J gene is TRBJ2-1, the V gene TRBV9, with 9 positions matching TRBD2. The sequenced sample was PBMCs. The source is a girl aged 2 to 9 in good health and CMV-seronegative. The CDR3 loop is CASSVGPRSGGYNEQFF. For the CDR3, the DNA is TGTGCCAGCAGCGTAGGGCCCAGGAGCGGGGGGTACAATGAGCAGTTCTTC. The complete variable domain, with remaining parts taken from reference TRBV9 and TRBJ2-1, reads DSGVTQTPKHLITATGQRVTLRCSPRSGDLSVYWYQQSLDQGLQFLIQYYNGEERAKGNILERFSAQQFPDLHSELNLSSLELGDSALYFCASSVGPRSGGYNEQFFGPGTRLTVL.